These 14 T cell receptor beta chains share one sample of origin, sequenced in a study of vaccination effects on CD4 cells after COVID-19. These receptors lack a known antigen. Clones were sequenced by immunoSEQ multiplex PCR, and TCRdb holds only the in-frame ones, with some missing. The sample yields about 73,000 clones, around 81% seen once. Expansion with viral peptide pools was applied to antigen-specific CD4+ T cells by the ViraFEST assay prior to sequencing. The culture ran for approximately 10 days before CD4+ T cells were isolated. Vaccinees lacked prior SARS-CoV-2 infection and tested negative for nucleocapsid antibodies. The sample was CD4+ T cells from PBMCs cultured with SARS-CoV-2 spike peptides, taken before COVID-19 vaccination. The receptor source for this set is a human donor who received a COVID-19 vaccine.

V usage is TRBV7-2 and J usage is TRBJ1-2, with 9 bases fitting TRBD1. Germline V lookup: CDR1 SGHTA, CDR2 FQGNSA. The CDR3 loop spans 14 amino acids. The J segment lost 5 bases and the V segment lost 1 base, leaving 2 bases of the junction unmatched. CDR3 residues: CASSLGGQGYGYTF. The CDR3 DNA reads as TGTGCCAGCAGCTTAGGGGGACAGGGTTATGGCTACACCTTC.

This clone was seen once. The chain has TRBV3-1 (or the pseudogene TRBV3-2) and TRBJ2-5, with 11 nucleotides matching TRBD2. Per the germline V gene, CDR1 is LGHDT and CDR2 is YNNKEL (reference sequence). J gave up 2 bases and V 4 bases, and 6 bases lay outside the gene matches. CDR3 length: 16 amino acids. The CDR3 loop reads CASSRQLAGGQETQYF. The DNA of the CDR3 is TGTGCCAGCAGCCGACAGCTAGCGGGGGGACAAGAGACCCAGTACTTC.

The rearrangement uses TRBV5-1 and TRBJ2-6; D gene unclear. Per the germline V gene, CDR1 is SGHRS and CDR2 is YFSETQ. The CDR3 covers 15 residues. V dropped 4 bases and J dropped 4 bases, with 12 bases sitting between them. The DNA of the CDR3 is TGCGCCAGCAGCCCGGCATTACCCGGGGCCAACGTCCTGACTTTC. It encodes CASSPALPGANVLTF.

This clone was detected only a few times. This chain uses TRBV11-2 with TRBJ2-7; TRBD2 is a possible D gene (6 bases). The germline CDR1 and CDR2 sequences are SGHAT and FQNNGV. The V gene lost 3 bases and the J gene lost 2 bases, with 8 bases spanning the gap. CDR3 length equals 13 residues. The CDR3 sequence is CASSLGGPYEQYV. CDR3 DNA sequence: TGTGCCAGCAGCTTGGGGGGACCCTACGAGCAGTACGTC.

The chain uses TRBV3-1 (or the pseudogene TRBV3-2) and TRBJ2-3; TRBD1 aligns across 7 bases. The CDR3 sequence is 14 residues long. Germline CDR1 is LGHDT and CDR2 is YNNKEL (reference sequence). After removal of 3 bases from V and 5 bases from J, the junction contained 5 bases not matched to a gene. CDR3 nucleotides: TGTGCCAGCAGCCACAATTCAGGGGGAGATACGCAGTATTTT. Protein product: CASSHNSGGDTQYF.

This clone has only a few counts. This chain links TRBV28 with TRBJ1-1; D unresolved. The CDR3 has 12 amino acids. The germline V and J ends were trimmed by 1 base and 4 bases, with 4 bases remaining between them. CDR1 and CDR2 from the germline V gene are MDHEN and SYDVKM. CDR3: CASSLLLTEAFF. In DNA, the CDR3 is TGTGCCAGCAGTTTATTGCTCACTGAAGCTTTCTTT. The variable domain in full, completed from reference TRBV28 and TRBJ1-1, reads DVKVTQSSRYLVKRTGEKVFLECVQDMDHENMFWYRQDPGLGLRLIYFSYDVKMKEKGDIPEGYSVSREKKERFSLILESASTNQTSMYLCASSLLLTEAFFGQGTRLTVV.

The rearrangement uses TRBV5-4 and TRBJ2-5, with 8 nucleotides matching TRBD2. V lost 3 bases and J lost 1; bases outside the gene matches: 2. The CDR3 has 14 residues. Per germline, CDR1 SGHNT and CDR2 YYREEE (reference sequence). CDR3 loop: CASSSAGVQETQYF. As DNA, the CDR3 is TGTGCCAGCAGCTCAGCGGGGGTCCAAGAGACCCAGTACTTC.

The chain links TRBV30 to TRBJ1-6, with 8 bases lining up with TRBD1. Germline CDR1 reads GTSNPN; CDR2 reads SVGIG (reference sequence). The CDR3 contains 18 residues. Trimming removed 2 bases from V and 4 bases from J; junction bases left unmatched: 13. The CDR3 DNA reads TGTGCCTGGAGTCTATACGTTGGACAGGGACCTTATAATTCACCCCTCCACTTT. This translates into CAWSLYVGQGPYNSPLHF.

This clone was found a few times. The chain has TRBV11-2 and TRBJ2-7, with D unclear. Germline V gene lookup returns CDR1 SGHAT and CDR2 FQNNGV. This CDR3 spans 13 amino acids. The ends were cut back, 0 bases at V and 3 bases at J, with 6 bases in the middle. The CDR3 DNA reads TGTGCCAGCAGCTTAGATAGGCACTACGAGCAGTACGTC. Amino acid sequence: CASSLDRHYEQYV.

V gene TRBV7-9 combines with J gene TRBJ1-3; 9 bases are shared with TRBD1. The V gene's germline CDR1 is SEHNR and CDR2 FQNEAQ (reference sequence). The CDR3 totals 15 residues. Trimming cost V 5 bases and J 4 bases; bases outside gene matches: 6. The CDR3 loop reads CASSDTGTGGNTIYF. The CDR3 DNA is TGTGCCAGCAGCGATACCGGGACAGGGGGAAACACCATATATTTT. The full variable domain, in which reference TRBV7-9 and TRBJ1-3 provide the parts outside the CDR3, is DTGVSQNPRHKITKRGQNVTFRCDPISEHNRLYWYRQTLGQGPEFLTYFQNEAQLEKSRLLSDRFSAERPKGSFSTLEIQRTEQGDSAMYLCASSDTGTGGNTIYFGEGSWLTVV.

The chain recombines TRBV5-1 with TRBJ2-3; D may be TRBD2 (5 bases). Germline loops: CDR1 SGHRS, CDR2 YFSETQ. CDR3 size: 17 residues. Trimming shortened V by 2 bases and J by 2 bases, and 18 bases separated the two germline ends. The CDR3 is CASSFSGLLGSTDTQYF. The CDR3 DNA follows: TGCGCCAGCAGCTTTTCAGGCCTACTAGGTTCCACAGATACGCAGTATTTT.

This rearrangement joins TRBV20-1 to TRBJ1-1, with D uncertain. Germline assignment: CDR1 DFQATT and CDR2 SNEGSKA (reference sequence). The CDR3 covers 11 residues. This CDR3 reads CSPPRGIGAFF. For the CDR3, the DNA is TGCAGCCCCCCTCGAGGTATCGGAGCTTTCTTT.

This clone was picked up a small number of times. The V and J genes are TRBV4-3 and TRBJ1-6; 10 bases fit TRBD1. The CDR3 loop spans 17 amino acids. Germline V gene sequence: CDR1 LGHNA, CDR2 YSLEER. Trimming removed 3 bases from V and 7 bases from J; junction bases left unmatched: 9. CDR3 nucleotide sequence: TGCGCCAGCAGCCACCAGCGGACAGGGGGTACGAATTCACCCCTCCACTTT. Encoded protein: CASSHQRTGGTNSPLHF.

The chain has TRBV7-3 and TRBJ2-3; a possible D gene is TRBD1 (6 bases). The CDR3 runs to 15 residues. V was trimmed by 5 bases and J by 6 bases, leaving 18 bases between them. Germline CDR1 SGHTA, CDR2 FQGTGA. CDR3 loop: CASSPQGREGDTQYF. CDR3 in DNA: TGTGCCAGCAGCCCACAGGGCAGGGAAGGGGATACGCAGTATTTT.